Listed below are T cell receptor beta chains from one sample, sequenced in a study of cytomegalovirus exposure and HLA in healthy donors. Some clones are missing from TCRdb's copy, which holds only in-frame ones; the method was immunoSEQ multiplex PCR. Among roughly 150,000 clones, roughly 80% were seen once, and the ten largest hold less than 2.5%. The sequencing sample was made of PBMCs. These receptors were taken from a boy between 2 and 10 years old in good health and CMV-seronegative. CDR3s include the opening cysteine and the closing phenylalanine or tryptophan. The order of the fields is CDR3 DNA, CDR3 protein, D gene, J gene, clone size, V gene. The D gene is left open where the match is weak. Clone sizes are given selectively: once, few, many, or a class where the clone is expanded.

DNA: TGTGCCAGCAGTTACACCGGGAGAGGGTCTGGAAACACCATATATTTT
CDR3: CASSYTGRGSGNTIYF
D: .
J: TRBJ1-3
size: .
V: TRBV7-9

DNA: TGCGCCAGCAGCCAAGATTCCTTGGCAGGTTTGATCCCCAATGAGCAGTTCTTC
CDR3: CASSQDSLAGLIPNEQFF
D: .
J: TRBJ2-1
size: .
V: TRBV4-3

DNA: TGTGCCAGCAGCGCACGACAGGGCTCGAATGAAAAACTGTTTTTT
CDR3: CASSARQGSNEKLFF
D: TRBD1
J: TRBJ1-4
size: once
V: TRBV9

DNA: TGTGCCAGCAGTTGGGGCCAAAATCAGCCCCAGCATTTT
CDR3: CASSWGQNQPQHF
D: .
J: TRBJ1-5
size: .
V: TRBV28

DNA: TGTGCCAGTAGTCTGACAGGGGGCGGGACAGATACGCAGTATTTT
CDR3: CASSLTGGGTDTQYF
D: TRBD1
J: TRBJ2-3
size: .
V: TRBV19

DNA: TGTGCCAGCAGCTTAATGTTGACAGGGGGCTCGATCGAGCAGTACTTC
CDR3: CASSLMLTGGSIEQYF
D: TRBD1
J: TRBJ2-7
size: .
V: TRBV11-3

DNA: TGTGCCAGCAGCTCCTACGGGGACTCCTACGAGCAGTACTTC
CDR3: CASSSYGDSYEQYF
D: .
J: TRBJ2-7
size: .
V: TRBV5-4

DNA: TGTGCCAGCAGCCCCCCACCACAACAGCTCAAGCACGAGCAGTACTTC
CDR3: CASSPPPQQLKHEQYF
D: .
J: TRBJ2-7
size: few
V: TRBV21-1

DNA: TGTGCCAGCAGTCCCAAAAACAGGGCACCGGCCTACGAGCAGTACTTC
CDR3: CASSPKNRAPAYEQYF
D: .
J: TRBJ2-7
size: .
V: TRBV28

DNA: TGTGCCAGCAGGAGTAGAAACGGCACCGGGGAGCTGTTTTTT
CDR3: CASRSRNGTGELFF
D: .
J: TRBJ2-2
size: .
V: TRBV7-8

DNA: TGTGCCAGCAGCTTGGCAGGTCCCTCTGAAGCTTTCTTT
CDR3: CASSLAGPSEAFF
D: .
J: TRBJ1-1
size: .
V: TRBV5-6

DNA: TGTGCCAGCAGCGAAGGGACATCCGAGGTGCAGCCCCAGCATTTT
CDR3: CASSEGTSEVQPQHF
D: .
J: TRBJ1-5
size: few
V: TRBV6-1

DNA: TGTGCCAGCAGCCAATCCACAGTGAACACCTTC
CDR3: CASSQSTVNTF
D: .
J: TRBJ1-2
size: .
V: TRBV16

DNA: TGTGCCAGCTCGTTGACAGGGGGCAATGAGCAGTTCTTC
CDR3: CASSLTGGNEQFF
D: TRBD1
J: TRBJ2-1
size: .
V: TRBV18

DNA: TGTGCCAGCAGGGAGTGGGACAGTACGGAGTACTTC
CDR3: CASREWDSTEYF
D: TRBD1
J: TRBJ2-7
size: few
V: TRBV28

DNA: TGTGCCAGCAGCAAGGGACTAGCGGGAGATTATACAGATACGCAGTATTTT
CDR3: CASSKGLAGDYTDTQYF
D: TRBD2
J: TRBJ2-3
size: once
V: TRBV9

DNA: TGCAGCGTTGTGTACAACGGAAACACCATATATTTT
CDR3: CSVVYNGNTIYF
D: .
J: TRBJ1-3
size: .
V: TRBV29-1

DNA: TGCGCCAGCAGCCCGGACTTCTCCTATGGCTACACCTTC
CDR3: CASSPDFSYGYTF
D: .
J: TRBJ1-2
size: .
V: TRBV5-1

DNA: TGTGCCAGCAGCAGGCGGACAGGGCTACACGAGCAGTACTTC
CDR3: CASSRRTGLHEQYF
D: TRBD1
J: TRBJ2-7
size: .
V: TRBV11-1

DNA: TGTGCCAGCCTGGACAGGGGAGGTCAGCCCCAGCATTTT
CDR3: CASLDRGGQPQHF
D: TRBD1
J: TRBJ1-5
size: .
V: TRBV7-8

DNA: TGTGCCAGCAGCGCTCCCCCCCTACCCTACGAGCAGTACTTC
CDR3: CASSAPPLPYEQYF
D: .
J: TRBJ2-7
size: .
V: TRBV9

DNA: TGTGCCAGCAGTGAAACCAGGACAGGGAAGAACACTGAAGCTTTCTTT
CDR3: CASSETRTGKNTEAFF
D: TRBD1
J: TRBJ1-1
size: .
V: TRBV2

DNA: TGTGCCATCAGTGAGTCCTCTGGTTCCGGGAACACTGAAGCTTTCTTT
CDR3: CAISESSGSGNTEAFF
D: .
J: TRBJ1-1
size: .
V: TRBV10-3

DNA: TGTGCCAGCAGCCCCGACAGGGGACCCAATCAGCCCCAGCATTTT
CDR3: CASSPDRGPNQPQHF
D: TRBD1
J: TRBJ1-5
size: .
V: TRBV7-2

DNA: TGTGCCAGCAGCCGAACCAAAAAGGGACTAGCGGCCGACAATGAGCAGTTCTTC
CDR3: CASSRTKKGLAADNEQFF
D: TRBD2
J: TRBJ2-1
size: .
V: TRBV7-6

DNA: TGTGCCAGCAGTGAAGCCGGGGGAGCTTTCTTT
CDR3: CASSEAGGAFF
D: .
J: TRBJ1-1
size: .
V: TRBV6-5

DNA: TGTGCCAGCTCACAAGACACCTCCGGGACAGCCTCTACTCAGCCCCAGCATTTT
CDR3: CASSQDTSGTASTQPQHF
D: TRBD1
J: TRBJ1-5
size: .
V: TRBV18

DNA: TGTGCCAGCATGACTAGCGGGGGGGCCGTGGAAGAGACCCAGTACTTC
CDR3: CASMTSGGAVEETQYF
D: TRBD2
J: TRBJ2-5
size: .
V: TRBV2

DNA: TGTGCCAGCAGAGACAGGGGGGAGGTGGAGACCCAGTACTTC
CDR3: CASRDRGEVETQYF
D: TRBD1
J: TRBJ2-5
size: .
V: TRBV6-5

DNA: TGTGCCAGCAGCGTAGGGGCTGGCTATGGCTACACCTTC
CDR3: CASSVGAGYGYTF
D: .
J: TRBJ1-2
size: .
V: TRBV9

DNA: TGTGCTAGTGGTTGGGGACAGACCACCAATCAGCCCCAGCATTTT
CDR3: CASGWGQTTNQPQHF
D: TRBD1
J: TRBJ1-5
size: .
V: TRBV12-5

DNA: TGTGCCAGCAGGGACGGGCTAGCTTTCAGCGAGCAGTACTTC
CDR3: CASRDGLAFSEQYF
D: .
J: TRBJ2-7
size: few
V: TRBV9

DNA: TGTGCCATCAAGCGGGACAGGCAAAACACAGATACGCAGTATTTT
CDR3: CAIKRDRQNTDTQYF
D: .
J: TRBJ2-3
size: .
V: TRBV10-3

DNA: TGTGCCACCTGTCCGCTAGCGGGAGTCGGTGGCACCGGGGAGCTGTTTTTT
CDR3: CATCPLAGVGGTGELFF
D: TRBD2
J: TRBJ2-2
size: .
V: TRBV27

DNA: TGTGCCAGCAGCTCGGACAGGGAGAGCACAGATACGCAGTATTTT
CDR3: CASSSDRESTDTQYF
D: TRBD1
J: TRBJ2-3
size: .
V: TRBV7-3

DNA: TGTGCCAGCAGCTTAGAGGGACAGGGGAGAGGGTACGAGCAGTACTTC
CDR3: CASSLEGQGRGYEQYF
D: TRBD1
J: TRBJ2-7
size: once
V: TRBV7-2

DNA: TGTGCCAGCAGCTTAGATGGAGGGGTTGTCCGTTTCTTT
CDR3: CASSLDGGVVRFF
D: .
J: TRBJ1-1
size: .
V: TRBV11-2

DNA: TGTGCCAGCAGCTTAGGGGCCGGAGGGAATCAATACGAGCAGTACTTC
CDR3: CASSLGAGGNQYEQYF
D: .
J: TRBJ2-7
size: .
V: TRBV7-2

DNA: TGTGCCAGCAAGGCGGACAGGGCCGAAAAACTGTTTTTT
CDR3: CASKADRAEKLFF
D: TRBD1
J: TRBJ1-4
size: .
V: TRBV2

DNA: TGTGCCAGCAGTGACCGGAGGTACCAAGAGACCCAGTACTTC
CDR3: CASSDRRYQETQYF
D: .
J: TRBJ2-5
size: .
V: TRBV2

DNA: TGTGCCAGCAGTTCCGCCGGGAGCGGGAATTCACCCCTCCACTTT
CDR3: CASSSAGSGNSPLHF
D: .
J: TRBJ1-6
size: .
V: TRBV6-1

DNA: TGTGCCAGCAGTACTAGCGGGGCGTACAATGAGCAGTTCTTC
CDR3: CASSTSGAYNEQFF
D: TRBD2
J: TRBJ2-1
size: few
V: TRBV9

DNA: TGTGCCAGCAGGGTGAGGACAGGTGCCGGGGAGCTGTTTTTT
CDR3: CASRVRTGAGELFF
D: TRBD1
J: TRBJ2-2
size: .
V: TRBV6-4

DNA: TGTGCCAGCAGCCCCTTGGGGCAGACCCTTAGGGGTGGCTACACCTTC
CDR3: CASSPLGQTLRGGYTF
D: .
J: TRBJ1-2
size: .
V: TRBV5-6

DNA: TGTGCCAGCAGCTACAGCACAGGGGGAATTAGCAATCAGCCCCAGCATTTT
CDR3: CASSYSTGGISNQPQHF
D: TRBD1
J: TRBJ1-5
size: few
V: TRBV7-8

DNA: TGTGCCACCAGCACACCCGGGAGCCTGCCTGACTATGGCTACACCTTC
CDR3: CATSTPGSLPDYGYTF
D: .
J: TRBJ1-2
size: .
V: TRBV15

DNA: TGTGCCAGCAGCCAAGATAGAGGTCGGGTATACAATGAGCAGTTCTTC
CDR3: CASSQDRGRVYNEQFF
D: .
J: TRBJ2-1
size: once
V: TRBV14

DNA: TGTGCCAGCAGTCCGGGAGGAAACACTGAAGCTTTCTTT
CDR3: CASSPGGNTEAFF
D: .
J: TRBJ1-1
size: few
V: TRBV27

DNA: TGCGCCAGCAGCTGGGGGGTCGGGGGGCGGGCTGAAGCTTTCTTT
CDR3: CASSWGVGGRAEAFF
D: .
J: TRBJ1-1
size: once
V: TRBV5-1

DNA: TGTGCCAGCAGCTTAGCAGGAGGGGAAAACTATGGCTACACCTTC
CDR3: CASSLAGGENYGYTF
D: .
J: TRBJ1-2
size: .
V: TRBV7-9

DNA: TGTGCCAGCAGCCCCCAGGGAGCAGGGGAGACCTACAATGAGCAGTTCTTC
CDR3: CASSPQGAGETYNEQFF
D: .
J: TRBJ2-1
size: .
V: TRBV13

DNA: TGTGCCAGCAGCTCGAGCGTACAGGGTATAAAGTTCTTC
CDR3: CASSSSVQGIKFF
D: .
J: TRBJ2-1
size: .
V: TRBV7-2

DNA: TGTGCCAGCAGTGAAGGGGGAGGGGAGGACACAGATACGCAGTATTTT
CDR3: CASSEGGGEDTDTQYF
D: TRBD2
J: TRBJ2-3
size: .
V: TRBV25-1

DNA: TGTGCTAGTTCCGGGGGAGGGACACCCCTCCACTTT
CDR3: CASSGGGTPLHF
D: .
J: TRBJ1-6
size: once
V: TRBV12-5